The rows below give T cell receptor beta chains drawn from one sample of a study of T cells after yellow fever vaccination. Each CDR3 protein is one row after TCRdb ran MiXCR on the 5' RACE reads. The table lists around 600,000 distinct CDR3 sequences, about 12% of them singletons. Specimen: PBMCs, collected on the day of the yellow fever booster vaccination. The receptors were sampled from a man aged 25-45 years who received the YFV17D yellow fever vaccine. Both conserved end residues are part of each CDR3. The D gene is left open where the match is weak. Rows may omit the clone size; those that give it use once, few, many or a size class.

v_call	j_call	d_call	clone_size	cdr3_aa	cdr3_nt
TRBV6-5	TRBJ2-2	TRBD2	few	CASSYASGRAPGELFF	TGTGCCAGCAGTTACGCGAGCGGGAGGGCCCCCGGGGAGCTGTTTTTT
TRBV20-1	TRBJ2-7	TRBD1	few	CSAARTGGSYEQYF	TGCAGTGCGGCTCGGACAGGGGGCTCCTACGAGCAGTACTTC
TRBV28	TRBJ2-7	TRBD1	few	CASTKGQGNYEQYF	TGTGCCAGCACCAAAGGACAGGGAAACTACGAGCAGTACTTC
TRBV20-1	TRBJ1-1	TRBD1	many	CSARAQGAMGTEAFF	TGCAGTGCTAGGGCACAGGGGGCGATGGGGACTGAAGCTTTCTTT
TRBV20-1	TRBJ1-6	NA	few	CSAQGENSPLHF	TGCAGTGCCCAGGGTGAAAATTCACCCCTCCACTTT
TRBV15	TRBJ1-6	NA	few	CATSRGAGRRNSPLHF	TGTGCCACCAGCAGAGGTGCAGGCCGGCGGAATTCACCCCTCCACTTT
TRBV9	TRBJ2-3	NA	NA	CASSGGPRDPATDTQYF	TGTGCCAGCAGCGGAGGTCCCCGGGACCCCGCGACAGATACGCAGTATTTT
TRBV29-1	TRBJ1-2	NA	few	CSVVRGASYGYTF	TGCAGCGTTGTCCGGGGAGCTTCGTATGGCTACACCTTC
TRBV5-6	TRBJ1-1	NA	many	CASSFGERVGEAFF	TGTGCCAGCAGCTTTGGGGAGAGGGTCGGTGAAGCTTTCTTT
TRBV30	TRBJ2-2	TRBD2	NA	CAWRPSGRAVGELFF	TGTGCCTGGAGGCCTAGCGGGAGGGCCGTCGGGGAGCTGTTTTTT
TRBV10-3	TRBJ1-5	NA	few	CAISPSRDQPQHF	TGTGCCATCAGCCCGAGTAGGGATCAGCCCCAGCATTTT
TRBV15	TRBJ2-1	TRBD2	few	CATSRVSGSFNEQFF	TGTGCCACCAGCAGAGTCAGCGGGAGTTTCAATGAGCAGTTCTTC
TRBV7-2	TRBJ2-2	NA	few	CASSLVGRLNTGELFF	TGTGCCAGCAGCTTAGTTGGCAGGTTGAACACCGGGGAGCTGTTTTTT
TRBV6-5	TRBJ2-7	NA	NA	CASSYKGQKYEQYF	TGTGCCAGCAGTTACAAGGGACAAAAATACGAGCAGTACTTC
TRBV28	TRBJ2-2	TRBD2	NA	CASSPSTSGFAGELFF	TGTGCCAGCAGTCCATCGACTAGCGGGTTTGCCGGGGAGCTGTTTTTT
TRBV29-1	TRBJ2-3	NA	many	CSVGPRLAPDTQYF	TGCAGCGTTGGGCCCAGACTCGCCCCAGATACGCAGTATTTT
TRBV20-1	TRBJ2-3	TRBD2	once	CSATSGIVLDTQYF	TGCAGTGCTACTAGCGGGATAGTTTTAGATACGCAGTATTTT
TRBV5-5	TRBJ1-2	TRBD1	NA	CASSLRTGSLDYGYTF	TGTGCCAGCAGCTTGAGGACAGGGTCACTAGACTATGGCTACACCTTC
TRBV7-8	TRBJ1-6	TRBD1	NA	CASSYRDRGGSPLHF	TGTGCCAGCAGCTACAGGGACAGGGGAGGTTCACCCCTCCACTTT
TRBV5-5	TRBJ2-7	NA	NA	CASSLASSAGRLYEQYF	TGTGCCAGCAGCTTGGCTTCTTCGGCGGGAAGACTATACGAGCAGTACTTC
TRBV20-1	TRBJ2-5	NA	NA	CSATKLDLGETQYF	TGCAGTGCTACAAAGCTAGATTTAGGGGAGACCCAGTACTTC
TRBV5-5	TRBJ2-3	TRBD1	few	CASRAPGQNTDTQYF	TGTGCCAGCAGAGCCCCGGGACAGAACACAGATACGCAGTATTTT
TRBV15	TRBJ1-1	NA	NA	CATSRNRVGTEAFF	TGTGCCACCAGCAGAAACAGGGTCGGCACTGAAGCTTTCTTT
TRBV9	TRBJ2-7	NA	many	CASSAGQPYEQYF	TGTGCCAGCAGCGCCGGACAACCCTACGAGCAGTACTTC
TRBV5-5	TRBJ2-1	TRBD1	many	CASRPGTGPYNEQFF	TGTGCCAGCAGACCCGGGACAGGGCCCTACAATGAGCAGTTCTTC
TRBV5-6	TRBJ2-7	NA	many	CASSLMLRGREQYF	TGTGCCAGCAGCTTGATGTTAAGGGGACGCGAGCAGTACTTC
TRBV7-2	TRBJ2-2	NA	few	CASSSGAGWGTGELFF	TGTGCCAGCAGCTCCGGGGCGGGGTGGGGCACCGGGGAGCTGTTTTTT
TRBV5-4	TRBJ2-5	TRBD2	NA	CASSSTSGTSQETQYF	TGTGCCAGCAGCTCAACTAGCGGGACGTCCCAAGAGACCCAGTACTTC
TRBV7-8	TRBJ2-1	TRBD2	NA	CASSLFPSGPSSYNEQFF	TGTGCCAGCAGCTTATTCCCTAGCGGGCCAAGCTCCTACAATGAGCAGTTCTTC